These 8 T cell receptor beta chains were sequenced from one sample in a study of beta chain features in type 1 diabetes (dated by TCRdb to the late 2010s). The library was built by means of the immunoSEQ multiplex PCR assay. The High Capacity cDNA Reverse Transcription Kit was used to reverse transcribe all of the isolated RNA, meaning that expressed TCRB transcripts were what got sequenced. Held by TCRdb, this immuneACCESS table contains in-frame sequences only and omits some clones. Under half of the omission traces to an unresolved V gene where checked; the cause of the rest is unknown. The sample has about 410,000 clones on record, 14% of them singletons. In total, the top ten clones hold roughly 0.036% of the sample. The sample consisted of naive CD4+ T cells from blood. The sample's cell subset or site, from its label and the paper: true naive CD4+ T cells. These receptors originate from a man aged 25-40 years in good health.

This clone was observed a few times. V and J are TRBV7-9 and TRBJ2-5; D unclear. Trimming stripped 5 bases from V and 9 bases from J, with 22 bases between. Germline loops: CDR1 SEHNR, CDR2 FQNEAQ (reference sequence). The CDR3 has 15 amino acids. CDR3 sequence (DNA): TGTGCCAGCAGCGACCCAATTGGGCCTCATTTGGCCCAGTACTTC. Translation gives CASSDPIGPHLAQYF. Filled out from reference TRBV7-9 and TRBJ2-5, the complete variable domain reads DTGVSQNPRHKITKRGQNVTFRCDPISEHNRLYWYRQTLGQGPEFLTYFQNEAQLEKSRLLSDRFSAERPKGSFSTLEIQRTEQGDSAMYLCASSDPIGPHLAQYFGPGTRLLVL.

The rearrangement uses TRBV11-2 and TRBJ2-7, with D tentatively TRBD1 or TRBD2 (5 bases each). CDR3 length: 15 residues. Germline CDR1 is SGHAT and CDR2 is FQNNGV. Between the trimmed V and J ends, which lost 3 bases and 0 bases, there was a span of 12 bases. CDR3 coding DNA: TGTGCCAGCAGCTTCGGGGCACAGAGCTCCTACGAGCAGTACTTC. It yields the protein CASSFGAQSSYEQYF.

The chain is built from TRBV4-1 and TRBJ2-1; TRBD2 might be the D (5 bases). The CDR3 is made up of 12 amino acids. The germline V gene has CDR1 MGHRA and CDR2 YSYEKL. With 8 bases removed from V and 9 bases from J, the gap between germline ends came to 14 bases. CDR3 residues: CASGSVEGEQFF. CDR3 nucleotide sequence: TGCGCCAGCGGATCGGTCGAGGGTGAGCAGTTCTTC.

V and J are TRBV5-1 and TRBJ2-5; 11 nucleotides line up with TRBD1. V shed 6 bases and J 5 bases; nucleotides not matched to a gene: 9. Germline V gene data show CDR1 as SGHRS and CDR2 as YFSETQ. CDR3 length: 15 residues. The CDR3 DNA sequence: TGCGCCAGCACCCCCGGACAGGGGGCTTTGGAGACCCAGTACTTC. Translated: CASTPGQGALETQYF.

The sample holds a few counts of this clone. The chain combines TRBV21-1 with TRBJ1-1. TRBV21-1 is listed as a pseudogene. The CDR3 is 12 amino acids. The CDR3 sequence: CATEPSNTEAFF. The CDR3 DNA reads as TGTGCCACTGAACCCTCTAACACTGAAGCTTTCTTT.

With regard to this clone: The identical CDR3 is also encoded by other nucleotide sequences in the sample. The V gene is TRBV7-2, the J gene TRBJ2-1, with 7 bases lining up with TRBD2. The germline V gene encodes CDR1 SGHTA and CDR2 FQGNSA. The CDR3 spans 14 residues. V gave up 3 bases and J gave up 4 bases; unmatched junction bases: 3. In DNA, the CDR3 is TGTGCCAGCAGCTTGGGGAGGGAATACAATGAGCAGTTCTTC. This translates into CASSLGREYNEQFF.

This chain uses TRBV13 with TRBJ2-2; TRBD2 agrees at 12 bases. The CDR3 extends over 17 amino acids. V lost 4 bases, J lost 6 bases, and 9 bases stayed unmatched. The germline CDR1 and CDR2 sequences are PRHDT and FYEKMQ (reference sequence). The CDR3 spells CASSSTTRLAGAGELFF. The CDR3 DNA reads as TGTGCCAGCAGCTCTACTACCAGACTAGCGGGAGCCGGGGAGCTGTTTTTT.

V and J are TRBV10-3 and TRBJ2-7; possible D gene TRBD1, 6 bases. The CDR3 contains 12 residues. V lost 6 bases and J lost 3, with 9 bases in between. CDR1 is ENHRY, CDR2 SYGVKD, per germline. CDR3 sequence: CAISAGDYEQYV. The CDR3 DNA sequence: TGTGCCATCAGCGCAGGGGACTACGAGCAGTACGTC.